These 24 T cell receptor beta chains were sequenced from one sample in a study of cytomegalovirus exposure and HLA in healthy donors. Primers: 60 Vbeta forward and 13 Jbeta reverse. Assay: immunoSEQ multiplex PCR; the TCRdb copy retains only in-frame clones and omits some. Of 150,000 to 200,000 clones listed, 65% to 90% were seen once; the top ten hold approximately 2.2%. The sequenced material came from PBMCs. The receptors stem from a woman aged 45-59 years in good health and CMV-seronegative.

The V call is TRBV2, the J call TRBJ2-5, with TRBD1 matching 9 bases. This CDR3 has 16 amino acids. Germline lookup yields CDR1 SNHLY and CDR2 FYNNEI. Trimming at V came to 1 base and at J to 5 bases, leaving 8 bases not matched to a gene. This CDR3 is CASSEDGNRGRETQYF. The CDR3 bases are TGTGCCAGCAGTGAAGACGGAAACAGGGGGCGGGAGACCCAGTACTTC.

The chain is built from TRBV28 and TRBJ2-5; possible D gene TRBD2, 6 bases. This CDR3 has 15 amino acids. Trimming shortened V by 5 bases and J by 4 bases, and 17 bases separated the two germline ends. Germline CDR1 reads MDHEN; CDR2 reads SYDVKM. The CDR3 protein is CASSGHSSGRETQYF. CDR3 in DNA: TGTGCCAGCAGTGGCCACAGTAGCGGTCGAGAGACCCAGTACTTC.

The chain employs TRBV7-2 and TRBJ2-4; possibly TRBD1 for D (5 bases). Germline V gene data show CDR1 as SGHTA and CDR2 as FQGNSA. CDR3 length: 17 amino acids. Trimming pared 4 bases from V and 0 bases from J, leaving 16 bases between. CDR3 residues: CASSSVWGRLAKNIQYF. The CDR3 nucleotides are TGTGCCAGCAGCTCCGTCTGGGGCAGGCTAGCCAAAAACATTCAGTACTTC.

This clone was detected only a few times. V is TRBV18 and J is TRBJ2-7; 7 nucleotides agree with TRBD1. Germline V CDR1 and CDR2: KGHSH, LQKENI. V gave up 4 bases and J gave up 3 bases; unmatched junction bases: 6. The CDR3 sequence is 14 residues long. This CDR3 is CASSQGTVIYEQYF. CDR3 DNA: TGTGCCAGCTCACAAGGGACAGTAATCTACGAGCAGTACTTC.

The chain carries TRBV19 and TRBJ2-1; maybe TRBD1 (5 bases). This CDR3 is built from 16 residues. The V gene's germline CDR1 is LNHDA and CDR2 SQIVND (reference sequence). V was shortened by 5 bases and J by 3 bases, with 17 bases between the two germline ends. CDR3 loop: CASSPRRGQGYNEQFF. In nucleotides, the CDR3 is TGTGCCAGTAGTCCCCGTAGGGGCCAGGGCTACAATGAGCAGTTCTTC. Full variable domain (missing parts from reference TRBV19 and TRBJ2-1): DGGITQSPKYLFRKEGQNVTLSCEQNLNHDAMYWYRQDPGQGLRLIYYSQIVNDFQKGDIAEGYSVSREKKESFPLTVTSAQKNPTAFYLCASSPRRGQGYNEQFFGPGTRLTVL.

This clone was seen once. The V and J genes are TRBV28 and TRBJ1-3, with a weak D call TRBD1 (5 bases). V was pared by 7 bases and J by 3 bases, with 16 bases between. Germline-derived CDR1 and CDR2 are MDHEN and SYDVKM. The CDR3 loop spans 15 amino acids. The CDR3 loop reads CASTHSVGGGNTIYF. Written as DNA, the CDR3 is TGTGCCAGCACTCATTCAGTGGGGGGTGGAAACACCATATATTTT.

This sequence joins TRBV27 and TRBJ2-1; 7 bases are shared with TRBD2. Germline CDR1 reads MNHEY; CDR2 reads SMNVEV (reference sequence). The CDR3 consists of 17 residues. After removal of 3 bases from V and 4 bases from J, the junction contained 12 bases not matched to a gene. CDR3 sequence (DNA): TGTGCCAGCAGTTTGAGTTGGAGCGGGACTTCTTACAATGAGCAGTTCTTC. It yields the protein CASSLSWSGTSYNEQFF.

This sequence joins TRBV19 and TRBJ1-2; 9 bases are shared with TRBD1. J gave up 5 bases and V 4 bases, and 11 bases lay outside the gene matches. CDR1 is LNHDA, CDR2 SQIVND, per germline (reference sequence). CDR3 length equals 16 residues. Here the CDR3 DNA reads TGTGCCAGTAGTAGACCGGGACAGGGAATTTGGTATGGCTACACCTTC. Protein product: CASSRPGQGIWYGYTF. The whole variable domain, remainder taken from reference TRBV19 and TRBJ1-2, is DGGITQSPKYLFRKEGQNVTLSCEQNLNHDAMYWYRQDPGQGLRLIYYSQIVNDFQKGDIAEGYSVSREKKESFPLTVTSAQKNPTAFYLCASSRPGQGIWYGYTFGSGTRLTVV.

The chain uses TRBV6-6 and TRBJ2-5, with D uncertain. The CDR3 sequence is 12 residues long. From germline, CDR1 is MNHNY and CDR2 SVGAGI (reference sequence). Deletions cut 5 bases from V and 2 bases from J, with 6 bases between. This CDR3 is CASSPYQETQYF. CDR3 DNA sequence: TGTGCCAGCAGTCCCTATCAAGAGACCCAGTACTTC.

The chain is built from TRBV6-1 and TRBJ1-3; TRBD1 is a possible D gene (5 bases). The germline CDR1 and CDR2 sequences are MNHNS and SASEGT. This CDR3 has 15 amino acids. Trimming took 6 bases from V and 2 from J, leaving 14 bases between them. In nucleotides, the CDR3 is TGTGCCAGCAGCCGACAAGGGGTGCCTGGAAACACCATATATTTT. Its protein product is CASSRQGVPGNTIYF.

CDR3 nucleotide sequence: TGTGCCAGCAGCTTTGGCGGGACAGGGGTTTACAATGAGCAGTTCTTC. This sequence encodes CASSFGGTGVYNEQFF. V usage is TRBV5-4 and J usage is TRBJ2-1, with 10 bases fitting TRBD1. The CDR3 runs to 16 residues. Losses at the gene ends were 2 bases for V and 4 bases for J; bases not matched to a gene: 6. Per the germline V gene, CDR1 is SGHNT and CDR2 is YYREEE (reference sequence). Combining the CDR3 with reference TRBV5-4 and TRBJ2-1 gives the whole variable domain ETGVTQSPTHLIKTRGQQVTLRCSSQSGHNTVSWYQQALGQGPQFIFQYYREEENGRGNFPPRFSGLQFPNYSSELNVNALELDDSALYLCASSFGGTGVYNEQFFGPGTRLTVL.

V gene TRBV28 combines with J gene TRBJ2-5; no clear D. Looked up from germline, CDR1 is MDHEN and CDR2 is SYDVKM. This CDR3 has 12 residues. The ends were cut back, 7 bases at V and 4 bases at J, with 10 bases in the middle. The CDR3 region is CASMASTETQYF. The CDR3 nucleotides read TGTGCCAGCATGGCCTCAACAGAGACCCAGTACTTC.

The rearrangement links TRBV14 to TRBJ1-1, with 9 nucleotides matching TRBD1. J was trimmed by 1 base and V by 0 bases; bases with no gene match: 12. Per the germline V gene, CDR1 is SGHDN and CDR2 is FVKESK. The CDR3 has 19 residues. Here the CDR3 reads CASSQDRYRGQFENTEAFF. CDR3 nucleotides: TGTGCCAGCAGCCAAGATCGATACAGGGGGCAATTTGAGAACACTGAAGCTTTCTTT.

V usage is TRBV27 and J usage is TRBJ2-7; the match to TRBD2 covers 8 bases. There are 15 residues in the CDR3. V shed 3 bases, J shed 3 bases, and the junction held 7 bases outside the gene matches. The germline V gene encodes CDR1 MNHEY and CDR2 SMNVEV (reference sequence). CDR3: CASSFRLAGGYEQYF. CDR3 DNA: TGTGCCAGCAGTTTCCGGCTAGCGGGTGGCTACGAGCAGTACTTC.

The chain uses TRBV5-6 and TRBJ2-1; TRBD2 aligns across 12 bases. Per germline, CDR1 SGHDT and CDR2 YYEEEE. V was pared by 4 bases and J by 9 bases, with 14 bases of the junction left unmatched. The CDR3 loop spans 17 amino acids. Written as DNA, the CDR3 is TGTGCCAGCAGCCAATTAAGGACTAGCGGGAAAAGTAGTGAGCAGTTCTTC. Translating it yields CASSQLRTSGKSSEQFF.

The chain carries TRBV28 and TRBJ2-7; TRBD1 matches at 9 bases. This CDR3 region has 15 residues. V lost 8 bases to trimming and J lost 4 bases; unmatched junction nucleotides: 12. The germline gives CDR1 MDHEN, CDR2 SYDVKM. CDR3 protein: CASGQTGTGNYEQYF. CDR3 in DNA: TGTGCCAGCGGGCAAACCGGGACAGGGAATTACGAGCAGTACTTC.

To note about this clone: At one boundary the junction diverges from the germline segment, which might be a read error. The CDR3: CAWTAGRNTEAFF. The CDR3 DNA reads as TGTGCTTGGACGGCGGGGAGGAACACTGAAGCTTTCTTT. The V gene is TRBV30, the J gene TRBJ1-1; D call uncertain. The CDR3 contains 13 residues. Looked up from germline, CDR1 is GTSNPN and CDR2 is SVGIG (reference sequence).

Worth noting for this clone: Other DNA sequences in the sample encode the same CDR3. The V and J genes are TRBV4-2 and TRBJ2-5, with D maybe TRBD2 (5 bases). V lost 3 bases and J 5 bases, leaving 19 bases between the germline ends. The CDR3 totals 16 residues. Germline loops: CDR1 LGHNA, CDR2 YNFKEQ. DNA of the CDR3: TGTGCCAGCAGCCAGGATAGGACGGCGGGTTTGGAGACCCAGTACTTC. This sequence encodes CASSQDRTAGLETQYF.

The chain combines TRBV6-5 with TRBJ2-1; D possibly corresponds to TRBD2 (6 bases). The germline V gene encodes CDR1 MNHEY and CDR2 SVGAGI. Trimming stripped 7 bases from V and 7 bases from J, with 14 bases between. The CDR3 covers 13 residues. The CDR3 nucleotides read TGTGCCAGCATGGCGGACTATATGAATGAGCAGTTCTTC. Translation gives CASMADYMNEQFF.

This clone appeared a single time. The chain has TRBV6-6 and TRBJ2-1, with TRBD2 matching 8 bases. The germline V gene encodes CDR1 MNHNY and CDR2 SVGAGI (reference sequence). Trimming removed 7 bases from V and 5 bases from J; junction bases left unmatched: 10. This CDR3 contains 15 residues. The CDR3, as DNA: TGTGCCAGCAACCTGGGGAGTAGCGGGGACAATGAGCAGTTCTTC. Its protein product is CASNLGSSGDNEQFF.

The rearrangement links TRBV28 to TRBJ1-1; unclear D gene. Per the germline V gene, CDR1 is MDHEN and CDR2 is SYDVKM. Between the trimmed V and J ends, which lost 7 bases and 0 bases, there was a span of 12 bases. The CDR3 has 14 residues. For the CDR3, the DNA is TGTGCCAGCACTATGTGGTCCTTGAACACTGAAGCTTTCTTT. Amino acid sequence: CASTMWSLNTEAFF.

The sample holds one count of this clone. The V call is TRBV6-1, the J call TRBJ2-7; 7 bases are shared with TRBD1. CDR3 size: 16 residues. The germline CDR1 and CDR2 sequences are MNHNS and SASEGT. Trimming at V came to 3 bases and at J to 2 bases, leaving 10 bases not matched to a gene. The CDR3 nucleotides are TGTGCCAGCAGTGACCTAGGGACAGCCACTCCCTACGAGCAGTACTTC. It translates to CASSDLGTATPYEQYF.

The chain carries TRBV7-2 and TRBJ2-5; 11 positions agree with TRBD2. With V trimmed by 6 bases and J by 3 bases, 6 bases remained unmatched. Per germline, CDR1 SGHTA and CDR2 FQGNSA. The CDR3 length is 15 residues. CDR3 sequence reads: CASRRSGRAEETQYF. CDR3 in DNA: TGTGCCAGCAGACGTAGCGGGAGGGCCGAAGAGACCCAGTACTTC.

V gene TRBV29-1 combines with J gene TRBJ2-2, with TRBD2 identical over 9 bases. Germline CDR1 and CDR2: SQVTM and ANQGSEA. This CDR3 region has 16 residues. V dropped 7 bases and J dropped 5; count of bases not matched to a gene: 14. The CDR3: CSAGPSGIGSTGELFF. In nucleotides, the CDR3 is TGCAGCGCTGGGCCTAGCGGGATCGGGAGTACCGGGGAGCTGTTTTTT.